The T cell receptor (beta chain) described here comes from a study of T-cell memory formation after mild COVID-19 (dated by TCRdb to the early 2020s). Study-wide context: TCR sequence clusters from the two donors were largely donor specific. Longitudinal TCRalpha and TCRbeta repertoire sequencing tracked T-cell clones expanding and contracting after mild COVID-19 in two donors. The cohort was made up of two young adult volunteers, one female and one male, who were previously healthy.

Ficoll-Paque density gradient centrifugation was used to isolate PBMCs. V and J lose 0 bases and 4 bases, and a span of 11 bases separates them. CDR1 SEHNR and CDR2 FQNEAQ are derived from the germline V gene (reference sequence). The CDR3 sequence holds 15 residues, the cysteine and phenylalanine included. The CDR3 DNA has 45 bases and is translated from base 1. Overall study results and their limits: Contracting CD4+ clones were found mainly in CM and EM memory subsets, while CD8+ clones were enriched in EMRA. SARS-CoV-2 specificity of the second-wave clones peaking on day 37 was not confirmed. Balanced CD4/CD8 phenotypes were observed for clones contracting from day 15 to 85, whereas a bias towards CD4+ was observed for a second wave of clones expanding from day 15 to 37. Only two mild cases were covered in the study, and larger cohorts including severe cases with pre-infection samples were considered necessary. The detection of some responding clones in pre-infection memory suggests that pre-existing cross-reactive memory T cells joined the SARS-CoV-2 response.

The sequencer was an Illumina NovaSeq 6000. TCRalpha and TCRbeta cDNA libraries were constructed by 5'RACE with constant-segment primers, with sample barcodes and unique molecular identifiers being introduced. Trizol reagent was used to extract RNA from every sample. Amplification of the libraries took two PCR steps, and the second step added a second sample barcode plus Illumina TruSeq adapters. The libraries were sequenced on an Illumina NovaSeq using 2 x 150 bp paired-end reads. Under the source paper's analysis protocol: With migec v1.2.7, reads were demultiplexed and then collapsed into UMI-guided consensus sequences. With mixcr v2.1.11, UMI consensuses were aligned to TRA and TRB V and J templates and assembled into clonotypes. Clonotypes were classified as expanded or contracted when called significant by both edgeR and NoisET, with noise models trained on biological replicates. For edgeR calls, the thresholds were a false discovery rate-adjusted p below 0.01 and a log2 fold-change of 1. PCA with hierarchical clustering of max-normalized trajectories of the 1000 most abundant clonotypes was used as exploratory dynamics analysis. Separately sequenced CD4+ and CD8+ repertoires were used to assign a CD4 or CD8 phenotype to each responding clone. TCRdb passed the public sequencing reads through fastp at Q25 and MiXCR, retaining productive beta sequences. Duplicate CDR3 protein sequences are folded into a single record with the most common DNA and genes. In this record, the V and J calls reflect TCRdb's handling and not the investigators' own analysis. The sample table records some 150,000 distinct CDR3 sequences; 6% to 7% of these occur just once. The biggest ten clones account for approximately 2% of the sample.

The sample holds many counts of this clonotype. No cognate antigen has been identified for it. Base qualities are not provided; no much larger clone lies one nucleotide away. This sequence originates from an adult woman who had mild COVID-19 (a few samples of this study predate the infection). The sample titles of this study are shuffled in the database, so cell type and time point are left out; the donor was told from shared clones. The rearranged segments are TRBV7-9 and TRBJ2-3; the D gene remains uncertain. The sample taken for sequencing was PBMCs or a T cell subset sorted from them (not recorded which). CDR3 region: CASSLAATVPDTQYF. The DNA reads TGTGCCAGCAGCTTAGCCGCGACGGTCCCAGATACGCAGTATTTT.